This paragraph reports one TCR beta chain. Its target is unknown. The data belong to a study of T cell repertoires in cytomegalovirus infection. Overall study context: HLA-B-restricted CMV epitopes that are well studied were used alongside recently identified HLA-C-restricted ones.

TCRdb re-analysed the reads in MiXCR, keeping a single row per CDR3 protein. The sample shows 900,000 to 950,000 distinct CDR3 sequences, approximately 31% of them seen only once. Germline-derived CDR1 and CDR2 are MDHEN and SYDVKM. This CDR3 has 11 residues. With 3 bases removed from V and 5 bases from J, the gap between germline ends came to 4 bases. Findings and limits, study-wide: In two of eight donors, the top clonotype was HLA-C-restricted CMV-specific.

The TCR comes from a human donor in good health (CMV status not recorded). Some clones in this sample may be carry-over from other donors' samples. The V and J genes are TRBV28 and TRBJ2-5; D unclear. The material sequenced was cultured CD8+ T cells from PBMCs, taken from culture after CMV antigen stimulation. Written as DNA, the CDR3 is TGTGCCAGCAGTTTTATTGAGACCCAGTACTTC. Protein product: CASSFIETQYF.